A single sample gave rise to the 27 T cell receptor beta chains below, sequenced in a study of regulatory T cells in long-lasting Graves disease. The time point denotes: newly diagnosed GD, antithyroid drugs for less than 3 months. After RNA was extracted from PBMCs, the TCR library was made from it. Researchers made TCR beta libraries by using iRepertoire HTBI primers and running Arm-PCR on CDR3 regions. TCRdb used MiXCR to reprocess the multiplex PCR reads, holding one entry per CDR3 protein. The table lists hundreds of thousands of distinct CDR3 sequences, 16% of them singletons. These data are also associated with another study on T cells in Graves' hyperthyroidism and ophthalmopathy.

Specimen: peripheral blood mononuclear cells (PBMCs), collected at new diagnosis, from a patient treated with antithyroid drugs. These TCRs come from a woman aged 30 to 39 with Graves disease.

The V call is TRBV19, the J call TRBJ2-1; the D gene is possibly TRBD2 (5 bases). CDR1 and CDR2 (germline): LNHDA, SQIVND (reference sequence). The CDR3 extends over 19 amino acids. V lost 0 bases, J lost 0 bases, and 18 bases lay in between. CDR3 nucleotide sequence: TGTGCCAGTAGTATAGATCGGGTTAGGCGGGTAGACTCCTACAATGAGCAGTTCTTC. Its translation: CASSIDRVRRVDSYNEQFF. Variable domain in full (rest from reference TRBV19 and TRBJ2-1): DGGITQSPKYLFRKEGQNVTLSCEQNLNHDAMYWYRQDPGQGLRLIYYSQIVNDFQKGDIAEGYSVSREKKESFPLTVTSAQKNPTAFYLCASSIDRVRRVDSYNEQFFGPGTRLTVL.

This chain connects TRBV12-3 or TRBV12-4 to TRBJ2-6, with D hard to call. V gave up 5 bases and J gave up 2 bases, with 7 bases separating them. CDR3 length: 14 amino acids. The DNA for the CDR3 is TGTGCCAGCAGTACGAAGGCTGGGGCCAACGTCCTGACTTTC. Its translation: CASSTKAGANVLTF.

This clonotype was counted at least ten times. The chain couples TRBV9 to TRBJ2-7; D perhaps matches TRBD1 (6 bases). The CDR3 totals 15 residues. The V end lost 0 bases, the J end lost 3 bases, and 13 bases lay between the germline ends. The germline CDR1 and CDR2 sequences are SGDLS and YYNGEE. As DNA, the CDR3 is TGTGCCAGCAGCGTAGGAGGGGACATAAACTACGAGCAGTACTTC. It translates to CASSVGGDINYEQYF. Full variable domain (missing parts from reference TRBV9 and TRBJ2-7): DSGVTQTPKHLITATGQRVTLRCSPRSGDLSVYWYQQSLDQGLQFLIQYYNGEERAKGNILERFSAQQFPDLHSELNLSSLELGDSALYFCASSVGGDINYEQYFGPGTRLTVT.

This clonotype was recorded a few times. V gene TRBV14 combines with J gene TRBJ2-7; the D gene is possibly TRBD1 (6 bases). V was clipped by 5 bases and J by 6 bases, with 17 bases between them. The CDR3 has 14 amino acids. Germline loops: CDR1 SGHDN, CDR2 FVKESK. CDR3 bases: TGTGCCAGCAGCGCAAACACACAGGGAAGCGAGCAGTACTTC. Residues: CASSANTQGSEQYF.

This clonotype was counted many times. The chain has TRBV12-3 or TRBV12-4 and TRBJ2-7; TRBD2 matches 7 bases. V shed 6 bases, J shed 5 bases, and the junction held 10 bases outside the gene matches. The CDR3 length is 14 residues. The CDR3, as DNA: TGTGCCAGCAGCTCTCGGACTAGAGGCCACGAGCAGTACTTC. As protein: CASSSRTRGHEQYF.

The chain couples TRBV6-1 to TRBJ2-7, with D hard to call. The CDR3 is 12 residues long. V was trimmed by 7 bases and J by 4 bases, leaving 11 bases between them. CDR1 and CDR2 from the germline V gene are MNHNS and SASEGT. CDR3 bases: TGTGCCAGCATTGGCAGGTCGTACGAGCAGTACTTC. Translation gives CASIGRSYEQYF.

V and J are TRBV7-9 and TRBJ2-5; 9 bases align to TRBD2. Germline V lookup: CDR1 SEHNR, CDR2 FQNEAQ (reference sequence). Trimming at V came to 5 bases and at J to 2 bases, leaving 9 bases not matched to a gene. CDR3 length: 16 residues. CDR3 nucleotide sequence: TGTGCCAGCAGCCCCCAGGCGGGAGGGAAACAAGAGACCCAGTACTTC. This translates into CASSPQAGGKQETQYF.

The chain employs TRBV5-1 and TRBJ1-2, with a weak D call TRBD1 (5 bases). The germline V and J ends were trimmed by 0 bases and 6 bases, with 15 bases remaining between them. Per germline, CDR1 SGHRS and CDR2 YFSETQ. CDR3 length: 15 residues. CDR3 in amino acids: CASSLGGTRRNGYTF. The CDR3 coding sequence is TGCGCCAGCAGCTTGGGGGGGACCAGGAGGAATGGCTACACCTTC.

The J gene is TRBJ2-7, the V gene TRBV29-1; D unresolved. The CDR3 has 13 amino acids. V lost 4 bases to trimming and J lost 1 base, with 11 bases between them. In germline, CDR1 is SQVTM, CDR2 ANQGSEA. CDR3 bases: TGCAGCGTTGTCGCCAAAAGGTCCTACGAGCAGTACTTC. Translation gives CSVVAKRSYEQYF.

There are a few counts of this clonotype. This sequence joins TRBV4-3 and TRBJ2-2; D remains unclear. The V end lost 0 bases, the J end lost 1 base, and 6 bases lay between the germline ends. This CDR3 has 15 residues. CDR1 and CDR2 from the germline V gene are LGHNA and YSLEER. Here the CDR3 reads CASSQDRKNTGELFF. CDR3 DNA: TGCGCCAGCAGCCAAGATAGGAAGAACACCGGGGAGCTGTTTTTT.

This clonotype was observed a few times. The chain carries TRBV10-3 and TRBJ2-3; 8 bases agree with TRBD2. The J segment lost 2 bases and the V segment lost 3 bases, leaving 7 bases of the junction unmatched. CDR3 length: 16 residues. The germline V gene has CDR1 ENHRY and CDR2 SYGVKD. In DNA, the CDR3 is TGTGCCATCAGTGACGGGGCTAGCGGGTTCACAGATACGCAGTATTTT. Its protein is CAISDGASGFTDTQYF.

About this clonotype: A much larger clone lies a single base off, so this may be a read error. V is TRBV20-1 and J is TRBJ1-5; D gene unclear. CDR1 DFQATT and CDR2 SNEGSKA come from the germline V gene (reference sequence). This CDR3 comprises 12 residues. CDR3 coding DNA: TGCAGTGCTAATGAAGGAGGTCAGCCCCTGCATTTT. This sequence encodes CSANEGGQPLHF.

In the case of this clonotype: It differs at one base from a far larger clone, so likely a read error. The V gene is TRBV2, the J gene TRBJ2-5; D perhaps matches TRBD1 (5 bases). The CDR3 loop spans 16 amino acids. Germline V lookup: CDR1 SNHLY, CDR2 FYNNEI. V lost 2 bases, J lost 11 bases, and 24 bases lay in between. The CDR3 DNA reads TGTGCCAGCAGTGAAAGGGCAGGGAAGGTTAACAATGAGCAGTACTTC. Residues: CASSERAGKVNNEQYF.

This clonotype occurred many times. The rearrangement uses TRBV7-9 and TRBJ1-2; D might be TRBD1 (6 bases). CDR1 is SEHNR, CDR2 FQNEAQ, per germline (reference sequence). Trimming pared 7 bases from V and 8 bases from J, leaving 26 bases between. The CDR3 covers 16 residues. CDR3 sequence (DNA): TGTGCCAGCACCCTCCTCGGTGGGGGCATAACGAGGGGCTACACCTTC. Translated: CASTLLGGGITRGYTF.

This clonotype was recorded many times. V usage is TRBV12-3 or TRBV12-4 and J usage is TRBJ1-2; D not certain. CDR3 length equals 11 residues. V lost 6 bases, J lost 4 bases, and 6 bases lay in between. The CDR3 DNA follows: TGTGCCAGCAGCCCGAGCTATGGCTACACCTTC. The encoded protein is CASSPSYGYTF.

This clonotype showed up many times. The V call is TRBV12-3 or TRBV12-4, the J call TRBJ1-1; D is unclear. CDR3 size: 14 residues. V lost 5 bases to trimming and J lost 6 bases, with 16 bases between them. The chain's CDR3 is CASSHQAPRPEAFF. The CDR3, as DNA: TGTGCCAGCAGTCACCAGGCCCCCAGACCTGAAGCTTTCTTT.

This clonotype was seen ten or more times. The chain links TRBV6-1 to TRBJ1-1; 7 bases map to TRBD1. J gave up 3 bases and V 5 bases, and 6 bases lay outside the gene matches. Germline V gene lookup returns CDR1 MNHNS and CDR2 SASEGT. The CDR3 has 14 amino acids. CDR3: CASSKRQGYTEAFF. Written as DNA, the CDR3 is TGTGCCAGCAGTAAAAGACAGGGCTACACTGAAGCTTTCTTT.

The sample holds many counts of this clonotype. The DNA for the CDR3 is TGTGCCAGCAGTGATAGTGGCGGGAGGGTCGAGCAGTACTTC. It specifies CASSDSGGRVEQYF. V and J are TRBV28 and TRBJ2-7, with 9 bases aligning to TRBD2. Looked up from germline, CDR1 is MDHEN and CDR2 is SYDVKM. The V segment lost 5 bases and the J segment 6 bases; nucleotides outside the gene matches: 8. The CDR3 is 14 residues long.

The chain combines TRBV18 with TRBJ2-1; D unresolved. The CDR3 consists of 13 residues. Trimming left V 2 bases short and J 7 bases short, with 9 bases between. Germline assignment: CDR1 KGHSH and CDR2 LQKENI. This chain's CDR3 is CASSPGVVNEQFF. The CDR3 DNA sequence: TGTGCCAGCTCACCAGGGGTGGTGAATGAGCAGTTCTTC.

Many counts were recorded for this clonotype. The V gene is TRBV27, the J gene TRBJ1-4; D gene ambiguous. Germline V lookup: CDR1 MNHEY, CDR2 SMNVEV (reference sequence). Deletions cut 5 bases from V and 5 bases from J, with 18 bases between. This CDR3 contains 16 residues. The CDR3 nucleotides read TGTGCCAGCAGTCCTCATCGGGGTCGGGGAAATGAAAAACTGTTTTTT. It encodes CASSPHRGRGNEKLFF.

Only a few counts were recorded for this clonotype. This chain connects TRBV12-3 or TRBV12-4 to TRBJ2-5, with D tentatively TRBD2 (6 bases). This CDR3 contains 15 residues. Trimming cost V 2 bases and J 2 bases, with 12 bases left between them. For the CDR3, the DNA is TGTGCCAGCAGTTTAAATCCAGGGAGGCAAGAGACCCAGTACTTC. It is translated as CASSLNPGRQETQYF.

This clonotype was seen at least ten times. The chain employs TRBV11-2 and TRBJ2-7; no definite D call. The CDR3 extends over 13 amino acids. V was trimmed by 1 base and J by 0 bases, leaving 4 bases between them. The germline gives CDR1 SGHAT, CDR2 FQNNGV. CDR3 amino acids: CASSLGGSYEQYF. DNA of the CDR3: TGTGCCAGCAGCTTAGGTGGCTCCTACGAGCAGTACTTC.

This clonotype was picked up many times. The chain recombines TRBV7-2 with TRBJ1-2, with 8 bases identical to TRBD1. Germline CDR1 and CDR2: SGHTA and FQGNSA. Losses at the gene ends were 5 bases for V and 8 bases for J; bases not matched to a gene: 7. The CDR3 contains 13 residues. CDR3 amino acids: CASSPGQGTGYTF. CDR3 sequence (DNA): TGTGCCAGCAGCCCAGGACAGGGTACAGGCTACACCTTC.

This clonotype was seen repeatedly, ten times or more. V gene TRBV11-2 combines with J gene TRBJ2-5, with D possibly being TRBD1 (6 bases). CDR1 and CDR2 (germline): SGHAT, FQNNGV. The length of the CDR3 is 14 residues. Trimming left V 7 bases short and J 0 bases short, with 12 bases between. The CDR3 DNA reads as TGTGCCAGCACCATAAGGGGGTACCAAGAGACCCAGTACTTC. Amino acids: CASTIRGYQETQYF.

In this sample, this clonotype turned up many times. The V and J genes are TRBV20-1 and TRBJ2-7, with TRBD1 as a possible D gene (6 bases). The CDR3 totals 15 residues. With 4 bases removed from V and 7 bases from J, the gap between germline ends came to 23 bases. The germline gives CDR1 DFQATT, CDR2 SNEGSKA (reference sequence). CDR3 coding DNA: TGCAGTGCTATCCTCCCTTCTAGTTTAGGGGGAGAGCAGTACTTC. It translates to CSAILPSSLGGEQYF.

In this sample, this clonotype turned up many times. The chain joins TRBV20-1 to TRBJ1-1, with 7 positions matching TRBD1. V dropped 1 base and J dropped 0; count of bases not matched to a gene: 8. Germline V gene sequence: CDR1 DFQATT, CDR2 SNEGSKA (reference sequence). This CDR3 spans 16 amino acids. The CDR3 spells CSARGGSGQLNTEAFF. As DNA, the CDR3 is TGCAGTGCTAGAGGAGGATCGGGACAGTTGAACACTGAAGCTTTCTTT.

This clonotype came up a few times. The chain employs TRBV9 and TRBJ2-3; TRBD1 is a possible D gene (5 bases). Trimming took 0 bases from V and 4 from J, leaving 9 bases between them. The CDR3 is 14 amino acids. The V gene's germline CDR1 is SGDLS and CDR2 YYNGEE. The CDR3 DNA reads as TGTGCCAGCAGCGTAGGGGGCCAGGCAGATACGCAGTATTTT. It specifies CASSVGGQADTQYF.